This TCR beta chain appears in the sequencing data of a study of cytomegalovirus exposure and HLA in healthy donors. Study results and caveats: The later analysis indicated that the majority of CMV-associated TCR beta chains appeared HLA-restricted.

Primers included in the PCR were 60 Vbeta and 13 Jbeta primers. Sequencing was performed with immunoSEQ multiplex PCR; in TCRdb, only in-frame clones are kept and a portion is missing. This table holds approximately 190,000 clones, about nine tenths found once. On this clone itself: Its antigen is currently unknown.

The V gene's germline CDR1 is LGHNA and CDR2 YSLEER. This CDR3 contains 15 residues. V gave up 2 bases and J gave up 6 bases, with 14 bases separating them. The J gene is TRBJ2-1, the V gene TRBV4-3; TRBD2 is a possible D gene (5 bases). What was sequenced was PBMCs. This TCR was sampled from a man between 25 and 39 years old in good health and CMV-seronegative. The CDR3 loop is CASSQHRGIGNEQFF. The CDR3 coding sequence is TGCGCCAGCAGCCAACATAGAGGGATTGGCAATGAGCAGTTCTTC.